The next 20 T cell receptor beta chains were all read from a single sample in a study of blood T cells in healthy people across ages. For the second PCR, which ran for about 6 to 11 cycles, a sample-barcoded 5' primer and a J-beta primer mix were used. TCRdb fed the 5' RACE reads into MiXCR, producing one record per CDR3 protein. The data contain roughly 1.5 million distinct CDR3 sequences, 40% to 45% of them singletons. Material for sequencing was blood. These receptors were taken from a woman under 30 in good health.

On this clonotype itself: A read error may be the cause here, since a much bigger clone is one base away. V is TRBV20-1 and J is TRBJ2-5; no clear D. In germline, CDR1 is DFQATT, CDR2 SNEGSKA (reference sequence). The CDR3 spans 15 residues. With 6 bases removed from V and 11 bases from J, the gap between germline ends came to 28 bases. DNA of the CDR3: TGCAGTGCACTCCTAACCCCCAGCTCCTACAATGAGCAGTACTTC. This sequence encodes CSALLTPSSYNEQYF.

In its sample, this clonotype was seen a few times. This sequence joins TRBV7-3 and TRBJ1-6; TRBD1 agrees at 7 bases. Trimming removed 5 bases from V and 9 bases from J; junction bases left unmatched: 7. The germline V gene has CDR1 SGHTA and CDR2 FQGTGA. This CDR3 has 14 amino acids. The CDR3 nucleotides are TGTGCCAGCAGCCTGACAGGGAGGAGTTCACCCCTCCACTTT. This encodes CASSLTGRSSPLHF.

V and J are TRBV12-3 or TRBV12-4 and TRBJ1-1, with unresolved D. The CDR3 covers 12 residues. V was trimmed by 3 bases and J by 5 bases, leaving 7 bases between them. CDR3 amino acids: CASSFGQTEAFF. DNA for the CDR3: TGTGCCAGCAGTTTCGGGCAGACTGAAGCTTTCTTT.

The rearrangement joins TRBV28 to TRBJ2-1, with D possibly matching TRBD1 (6 bases). The CDR3 is made up of 15 amino acids. Germline loops: CDR1 MDHEN, CDR2 SYDVKM. The V end lost 5 bases, the J end lost 4 bases, and 15 bases lay between the germline ends. CDR3 DNA: TGTGCCAGCAGTGAGCCCACAGGGCCATACAATGAGCAGTTCTTC. This encodes CASSEPTGPYNEQFF. Filled out from reference TRBV28 and TRBJ2-1, the complete variable domain reads DVKVTQSSRYLVKRTGEKVFLECVQDMDHENMFWYRQDPGLGLRLIYFSYDVKMKEKGDIPEGYSVSREKKERFSLILESASTNQTSMYLCASSEPTGPYNEQFFGPGTRLTVL.

This chain joins TRBV14 and TRBJ2-2, with TRBD1 matching 7 bases. Germline CDR1 is SGHDN and CDR2 is FVKESK. The CDR3 has 14 residues. V lost 6 bases, J lost 5 bases, and 6 bases stayed unmatched. The CDR3 here is CASRHNRGTGELFF. In DNA, the CDR3 is TGTGCCAGCAGGCATAACAGGGGAACCGGGGAGCTGTTTTTT.

On this clonotype: An end of the junction differs from the germline gene, which may be a read error. The chain has TRBV12-3 or TRBV12-4 and TRBJ2-2, with TRBD2 matching over 7 bases. This CDR3 region has 15 residues. CDR3 in DNA: TGTGCCAGTGACACGGCGGGAGAGAACATCGGGGAGCTGTTTTTT. This encodes CASDTAGENIGELFF.

The rearrangement joins TRBV4-1 to TRBJ2-1; 7 positions match TRBD1. The length of the CDR3 is 15 residues. Germline V lookup: CDR1 MGHRA, CDR2 YSYEKL. Unmatched junction bases numbered 4, after V lost 1 base and J lost 4 bases. CDR3 DNA: TGCGCCAGCAGCCAAGCAGGGGGAGTGTACAATGAGCAGTTCTTC. Translated, it gives CASSQAGGVYNEQFF.

The V gene is TRBV29-1, the J gene TRBJ2-2, with 9 bases lining up with TRBD2. This CDR3 has 13 residues. Germline assignment: CDR1 SQVTM and CDR2 ANQGSEA. With 4 bases clipped from V and 6 bases from J, the junction kept 3 bases outside the gene matches. The CDR3 spells CSVGGLAAGELFF. The CDR3 DNA reads as TGCAGCGTTGGGGGACTAGCAGCCGGGGAGCTGTTTTTT.

The V call is TRBV11-2, the J call TRBJ2-1; 9 bases fit TRBD2. The CDR3 runs to 16 residues. Trimming took 2 bases from V and 4 from J; bases not matched to a gene: 6. From germline, CDR1 is SGHAT and CDR2 FQNNGV. The CDR3 coding sequence is TGTGCCAGCAGCTTACAACGGCTAGCGGGGTACAATGAGCAGTTCTTC. Protein sequence: CASSLQRLAGYNEQFF.

V gene TRBV25-1 combines with J gene TRBJ1-1, with 8 bases aligning to TRBD1. CDR3 length equals 15 residues. Losses at the gene ends were 6 bases for V and 2 bases for J; bases not matched to a gene: 8. The V gene's germline CDR1 is MGHDK and CDR2 SYGVNS. Written as DNA, the CDR3 is TGTGCCAGCAGGGGATTCGGGACAGGAAACACTGAAGCTTTCTTT. Translation gives CASRGFGTGNTEAFF.

The chain links TRBV10-3 to TRBJ2-5, with D hard to call. From germline, CDR1 is ENHRY and CDR2 SYGVKD. This CDR3 comprises 13 residues. V lost 3 bases, J lost 11 bases, and 16 bases lay in between. Here the CDR3 reads CAISDGPGNEQYF. CDR3 coding DNA: TGTGCCATCAGTGACGGACCAGGTAATGAGCAGTACTTC.

The gene calls are TRBV20-1 and TRBJ2-5; the D gene is possibly TRBD2 (6 bases). The V and J ends lost 6 bases and 3 bases respectively, with 14 bases between them. CDR3 length: 13 residues. Per the germline V gene, CDR1 is DFQATT and CDR2 is SNEGSKA (reference sequence). The CDR3 DNA follows: TGCAGTGCCCGGGACTTTATTGAAGAGACCCAGTACTTC. This gives the protein CSARDFIEETQYF.

The CDR3 DNA follows: TGTGCCAGCAGTAACCAGGGACAGGGGTTACAGCCCCAGCATTTT. It translates to CASSNQGQGLQPQHF. The chain couples TRBV6-1 to TRBJ1-5; TRBD1 aligns across 10 bases. The CDR3 sequence is 15 residues long. CDR1 and CDR2 (germline): MNHNS, SASEGT. V gave up 5 bases and J gave up 7 bases; unmatched junction bases: 8.

This clonotype has more than one count but fewer than ten. The rearrangement links TRBV7-2 to TRBJ2-1; 7 bases map to TRBD2. V shed 1 base and J 3 bases; nucleotides not matched to a gene: 12. Looked up from germline, CDR1 is SGHTA and CDR2 is FQGNSA. CDR3 size: 18 residues. This CDR3 is CASSLGELAESLYNEQFF. DNA of the CDR3: TGTGCCAGCAGCTTAGGGGAGCTAGCGGAAAGTCTCTACAATGAGCAGTTCTTC.

The J gene is TRBJ2-7, the V gene TRBV4-1; D not certain. CDR3 length: 14 amino acids. Trimming pared 0 bases from V and 3 bases from J, leaving 9 bases between. CDR1 is MGHRA and CDR2 is YSYEKL in the germline V gene. CDR3 in amino acids: CASSQEWRSYEQYF. CDR3 sequence (DNA): TGCGCCAGCAGCCAAGAATGGCGGAGCTACGAGCAGTACTTC.

The CDR3 reads CASSSLFGADEQYF. The CDR3, as DNA: TGTGCCAGCAGTTCCTTATTTGGGGCCGACGAGCAGTACTTC. The chain combines TRBV28 with TRBJ2-7; D possibly corresponds to TRBD1 (5 bases). Germline V gene lookup returns CDR1 MDHEN and CDR2 SYDVKM. Trimming stripped 4 bases from V and 5 bases from J, with 15 bases between. The CDR3 totals 14 residues. Together with reference TRBV28 and TRBJ2-7, the CDR3 gives the full variable domain: DVKVTQSSRYLVKRTGEKVFLECVQDMDHENMFWYRQDPGLGLRLIYFSYDVKMKEKGDIPEGYSVSREKKERFSLILESASTNQTSMYLCASSSLFGADEQYFGPGTRLTVT.

This chain joins TRBV29-1 and TRBJ1-2; no firm D call. V dropped 4 bases and J dropped 3 bases, with 18 bases sitting between them. This CDR3 is 15 amino acids long. The V gene's germline CDR1 is SQVTM and CDR2 ANQGSEA. The CDR3 sequence: CSVAGGNSGDYGYTF. The CDR3 DNA is TGCAGCGTTGCCGGAGGGAACTCCGGGGACTATGGCTACACCTTC. Looking up the rest from reference TRBV29-1 and TRBJ1-2 gives the full variable domain: SAVISQKPSRDICQRGTSLTIQCQVDSQVTMMFWYRQQPGQSLTLIATANQGSEATYESGFVIDKFPISRPNLTFSTLTVSNMSPEDSSIYLCSVAGGNSGDYGYTFGSGTRLTVV.

This clonotype appeared a few times. V and J are TRBV20-1 and TRBJ2-7; 11 bases are a match to TRBD2. This CDR3 region has 18 residues. Germline V CDR1 and CDR2: DFQATT, SNEGSKA (reference sequence). With 0 bases clipped from V and 0 bases from J, the junction kept 10 bases outside the gene matches. The CDR3 loop reads CSARDSLAGGLSSYEQYF. DNA of the CDR3: TGCAGTGCTAGAGACTCCCTAGCGGGAGGCCTCAGCTCCTACGAGCAGTACTTC.

The J gene is TRBJ2-1, the V gene TRBV6-2 or TRBV6-3; TRBD1 matches at 8 bases. The germline V gene encodes CDR1 MNHEY and CDR2 SVGEGT. The CDR3 length is 18 residues. J gave up 0 bases and V 2 bases, and 9 bases lay outside the gene matches. CDR3 nucleotides: TGTGCCAGCAGTTACGACATCCGGACAGGGAGCTCCTACAATGAGCAGTTCTTC. Residues: CASSYDIRTGSSYNEQFF.

This chain joins TRBV4-1 and TRBJ1-2, with a possible D match to TRBD1 (5 bases). The CDR3 spans 17 residues. V was shortened by 2 bases and J by 6 bases, with 22 bases between the two germline ends. The germline CDR1 and CDR2 sequences are MGHRA and YSYEKL. The DNA for the CDR3 is TGCGCCAGCAGCCAAATGCCCGGGGGGAATAATCTCAATGGCTACACCTTC. The encoded protein is CASSQMPGGNNLNGYTF.